The present T cell receptor (beta chain) was sequenced within a study of blood T cell repertoires in COVID-19. Across the whole study: Acute-phase and convalescent COVID-19 samples originated in the United States, Italy and Spain. In each case, the material was cDNA or gDNA derived from T cells, B-cell-depleted T cells, or PBMCs.

Study processing details: Estimation of nucleated cell counts relied on the amplification of reference gene primers. Profiling relied on immunoSEQ multiplex PCR, and the TCRdb table lists in-frame clones only, not all of them. From that table come the V and J calls and clone size; the DNA was used to work out D and trimming. The table includes around 120,000 clones, about 70% detected once. CDR3 length equals 12 residues. Looked up from germline, CDR1 is SGHAT and CDR2 is FQNNGV. V was clipped by 5 bases and J by 7 bases, with 11 bases between them. This clone was detected a few times. V and J are TRBV11-2 and TRBJ1-2, with a weak D call TRBD1 (5 bases). Source material: peripheral blood. The TCR comes from a woman in her seventies with acute or convalescent COVID-19. The DNA of the CDR3 is TGTGCCAGCAGCCCATTCCAGGGTGGCTACACCTTC. It yields the protein CASSPFQGGYTF.